The clone carrying this T cell receptor (beta chain) has only a few counts. Antigen specificity is unknown. RNA, once extracted, was reverse transcribed into cDNA for use as the sequencing template. Libraries were prepared by immunoSEQ multiplex PCR; TCRdb keeps only in-frame clonotypes and omits some of them. The data contain 200,000 to 250,000 clones, 50% to 70% of them singletons. The sample originates from a study of CD8+ T cells in alopecia areata. Broader study findings: Higher clonality and more expanded CD8+ clones appeared in lesional than normal scalp.

Treatment here: oral pan-JAK inhibitor, 5-10 mg twice daily. Trimming left V 8 bases short and J 3 bases short, with 20 bases between. The CDR3 runs to 15 residues. CDR1 MGHDK and CDR2 SYGVNS come from the germline V gene. The sample in question was CD4+ T cells sorted from blood, obtained at week 4, from a patient treated with tofacitinib. This TCR derives from a human donor with alopecia areata. The chain has TRBV25-1 and TRBJ2-7; tentatively, D is TRBD2 (5 bases). The CDR3 sequence is CASRGGGNKFYEQYF. Written as DNA, the CDR3 is TGTGCCAGCCGCGGAGGAGGTAACAAGTTCTACGAGCAGTACTTC.